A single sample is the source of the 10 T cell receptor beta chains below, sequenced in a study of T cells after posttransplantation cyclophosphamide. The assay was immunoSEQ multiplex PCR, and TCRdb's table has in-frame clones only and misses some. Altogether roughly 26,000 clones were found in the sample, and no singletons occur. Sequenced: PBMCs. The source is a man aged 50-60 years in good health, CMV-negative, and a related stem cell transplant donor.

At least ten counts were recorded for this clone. For the CDR3, the DNA is TGCGCCAGCAGCTTGGGTAGGGGGACCATCTCCTACGAGCAGTACTTC. The encoded protein is CASSLGRGTISYEQYF. The chain links TRBV5-1 to TRBJ2-7; D is perhaps TRBD1 (6 bases). The CDR3 contains 16 residues. Trimming shortened V by 0 bases and J by 0 bases, and 13 bases separated the two germline ends. Per the germline V gene, CDR1 is SGHRS and CDR2 is YFSETQ.

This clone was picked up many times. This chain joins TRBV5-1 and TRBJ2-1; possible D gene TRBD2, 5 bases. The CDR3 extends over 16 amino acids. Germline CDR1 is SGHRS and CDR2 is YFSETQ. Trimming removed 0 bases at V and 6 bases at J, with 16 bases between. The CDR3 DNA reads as TGCGCCAGCAGCTTGGACCCCGGACTTGGAATCAATGAGCAGTTCTTC. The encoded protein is CASSLDPGLGINEQFF.

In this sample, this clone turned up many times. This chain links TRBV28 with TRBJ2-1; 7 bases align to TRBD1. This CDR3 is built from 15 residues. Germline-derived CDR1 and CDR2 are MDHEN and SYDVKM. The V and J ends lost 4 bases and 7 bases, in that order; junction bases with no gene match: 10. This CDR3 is CASSSTSYRGNEQFF. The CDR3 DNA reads TGTGCCAGCAGTTCCACCTCCTACAGGGGTAATGAGCAGTTCTTC.

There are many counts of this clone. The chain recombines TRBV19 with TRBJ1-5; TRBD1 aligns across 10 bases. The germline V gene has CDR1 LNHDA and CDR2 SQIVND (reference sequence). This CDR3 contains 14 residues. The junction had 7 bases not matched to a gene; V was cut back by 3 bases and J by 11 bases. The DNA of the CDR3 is TGTGCCAGTAGTATCCGGGACAGGGGTACGTCCCAGCATTTT. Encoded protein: CASSIRDRGTSQHF.

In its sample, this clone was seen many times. CDR3 region: CASSSTGLPSIYGYTF. The DNA of the CDR3 is TGCGCCAGCAGCTCGACAGGCCTACCCTCAATCTATGGCTACACCTTC. J is TRBJ1-2 and V is TRBV5-1; possible D gene TRBD1, 6 bases. Trimming stripped 3 bases from V and 4 bases from J, with 19 bases between. From germline, CDR1 is SGHRS and CDR2 YFSETQ. CDR3 length equals 16 residues.

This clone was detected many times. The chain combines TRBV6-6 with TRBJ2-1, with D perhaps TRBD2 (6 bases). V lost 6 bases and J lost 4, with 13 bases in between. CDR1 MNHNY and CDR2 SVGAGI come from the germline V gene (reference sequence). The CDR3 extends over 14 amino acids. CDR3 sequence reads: CASSPLEGYNEQFF. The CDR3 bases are TGTGCCAGCAGCCCTTTGGAGGGATACAATGAGCAGTTCTTC.

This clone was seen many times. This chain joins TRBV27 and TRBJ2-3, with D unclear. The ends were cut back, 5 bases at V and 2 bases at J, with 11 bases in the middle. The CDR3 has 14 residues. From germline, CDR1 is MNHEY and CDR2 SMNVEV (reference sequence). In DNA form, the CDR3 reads TGTGCCAGCAGTCAGTCACATATCACAGATACGCAGTATTTT. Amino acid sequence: CASSQSHITDTQYF.

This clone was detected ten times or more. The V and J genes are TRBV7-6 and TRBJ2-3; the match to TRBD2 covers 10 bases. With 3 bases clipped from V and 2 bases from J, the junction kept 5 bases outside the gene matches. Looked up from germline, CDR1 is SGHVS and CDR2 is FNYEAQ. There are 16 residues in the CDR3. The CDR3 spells CASSFLAGEITDTQYF. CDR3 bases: TGTGCCAGCAGCTTTCTAGCGGGGGAAATCACAGATACGCAGTATTTT.

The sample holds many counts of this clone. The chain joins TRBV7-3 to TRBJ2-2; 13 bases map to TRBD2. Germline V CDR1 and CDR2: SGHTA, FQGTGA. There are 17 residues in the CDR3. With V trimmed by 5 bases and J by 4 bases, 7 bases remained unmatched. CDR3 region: CASSPRRTSGGTGELFF. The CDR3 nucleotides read TGTGCCAGCAGCCCACGGAGGACTAGCGGGGGCACCGGGGAGCTGTTTTTT. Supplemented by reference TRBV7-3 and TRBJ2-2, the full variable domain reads GAGVSQTPSNKVTEKGKYVELRCDPISGHTALYWYRQSLGQGPEFLIYFQGTGAADDSGLPNDRFFAVRPEGSVSTLKIQRTERGDSAVYLCASSPRRTSGGTGELFFGEGSRLTVL.

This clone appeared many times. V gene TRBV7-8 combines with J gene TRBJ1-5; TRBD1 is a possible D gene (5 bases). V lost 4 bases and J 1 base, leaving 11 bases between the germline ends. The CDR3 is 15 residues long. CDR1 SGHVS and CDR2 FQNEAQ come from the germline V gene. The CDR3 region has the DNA TGTGCCAGCAGCTCGCAGACAGTGAGCAATCAGCCCCAGCATTTT. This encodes CASSSQTVSNQPQHF.